The sequence of this T cell receptor (beta chain) was determined in a study of shared clonotypes between healthy human individuals. The CDR3 contains 14 residues. V was cut by 3 bases and J by 0 bases, with 10 bases left in between. The germline gives CDR1 SQVTM, CDR2 ANQGSEA. Generated by immunoSEQ multiplex PCR, the TCRdb table keeps only in-frame clones and is missing some. The table has 1.5 million to 2.5 million clones, over 85% seen once. Naive CD8 cells lacked CD45RO and underwent positive selection for CCR7, leaving out terminally differentiated effector memory CD45RA+ cells. Every one of the donors was a Caucasian adult that lived in Nashville, Tennessee. Remarks on this clone: The sample has other DNA sequences that encode this CDR3 too.

V is TRBV29-1 and J is TRBJ2-3; D is uncertain. This receptor was identified in a man aged 18 to 29 in good health. The sample was naive CD8+ T cells sorted from blood. This CDR3 is CSVDAGTSTDTQYF. The CDR3 DNA sequence: TGCAGCGTTGATGCAGGAACGAGCACAGATACGCAGTATTTT.